The 11 T cell receptor beta chains below all came from one sample that was sequenced in a study of CD8 T cells in ankylosing spondylitis. TCRdb independently ran MiXCR on the 5' RACE reads; one entry per CDR3 protein. Of 240,000 or so distinct CDR3 sequences in the sample, around a tenth were seen once. The sequencing sample was made of blood, either unsorted or a sorted T cell fraction (not recorded which). Receptors were obtained from a male donor with ankylosing spondylitis or in good health (not recorded which).

This CDR3 is CASGFRMDPEAFF. The CDR3 region has the DNA TGTGCCAGCGGGTTCCGGATGGACCCTGAAGCTTTCTTT. V usage is TRBV12-3 or TRBV12-4 and J usage is TRBJ1-1; the D is unclear. The CDR3 sequence is 13 residues long. Trimming removed 8 bases at V and 6 bases at J, with 16 bases between.

The chain couples TRBV6-1 to TRBJ2-5; D is unclear. Germline lookup yields CDR1 MNHNS and CDR2 SASEGT. CDR3 size: 13 residues. V lost 2 bases to trimming and J lost 3 bases, with 7 bases between them. The CDR3 spells CASSEIMEETQYF. The CDR3 region has the DNA TGTGCCAGCAGTGAAATAATGGAAGAGACCCAGTACTTC.

For this clonotype: Being one base from a much bigger clone, this may be a read error. The chain joins TRBV12-3 or TRBV12-4 to TRBJ2-1, with 10 bases fitting TRBD2. There are 14 residues in the CDR3. After removal of 6 bases from V and 9 bases from J, the junction contained 8 bases not matched to a gene. The CDR3 loop is CASSVLAGVGEQFF. The CDR3 DNA is TGTGCCAGCAGCGTGCTAGCGGGAGTCGGTGAGCAGTTCTTC.

This clonotype was recorded many times. The chain employs TRBV12-3 or TRBV12-4 and TRBJ1-2; unclear D gene. The CDR3 length is 10 residues. Between the trimmed V and J ends, which lost 8 bases and 5 bases, there was a span of 6 bases. The CDR3 loop is CASSSYGYTF. The CDR3 bases are TGTGCCAGCTCGAGTTATGGCTACACCTTC.

In this sample, this clonotype turned up a few times. This chain joins TRBV7-8 and TRBJ2-1, with 9 positions matching TRBD1. The CDR3 extends over 19 amino acids. Germline assignment: CDR1 SGHVS and CDR2 FQNEAQ. Trimming cost V 5 bases and J 4 bases; bases outside gene matches: 18. DNA of the CDR3: TGTGCCAGCAGCCCCTCCGTCGGACAGGGGATTGGTTGGTACAATGAGCAGTTCTTC. This gives the protein CASSPSVGQGIGWYNEQFF.

At least ten counts were recorded for this clonotype. This rearrangement joins TRBV20-1 to TRBJ1-1; maybe TRBD1 (6 bases). Germline V lookup: CDR1 DFQATT, CDR2 SNEGSKA (reference sequence). The V end lost 6 bases, the J end lost 5 bases, and 16 bases lay between the germline ends. The CDR3 is 13 amino acids. This chain's CDR3 is CSAHTGWRTEAFF. CDR3 sequence (DNA): TGCAGTGCCCATACAGGGTGGCGGACTGAAGCTTTCTTT.

This clonotype came up many times. The chain is built from TRBV15 and TRBJ2-1; the match to TRBD2 covers 9 bases. Germline V gene sequence: CDR1 LNHNV, CDR2 YYDKDF (reference sequence). CDR3 length: 13 amino acids. The V gene end was trimmed by 4 bases and the J gene end by 7 bases; junction bases not matched to a gene: 2. The CDR3 loop is CATSIAGENEQFF. CDR3 DNA sequence: TGTGCCACCAGCATAGCGGGGGAAAATGAGCAGTTCTTC.

There are a few counts of this clonotype. The chain couples TRBV20-1 to TRBJ2-3, with D uncertain. Germline CDR1 and CDR2: DFQATT and SNEGSKA (reference sequence). V gave up 0 bases and J gave up 0 bases, with 13 bases separating them. CDR3 length equals 16 residues. The DNA of the CDR3 is TGCAGTGCTAGAGAAGTGGAAACGGCTAGCACAGATACGCAGTATTTT. Encoded protein: CSAREVETASTDTQYF.

The sample holds many counts of this clonotype. The CDR3 here is CASEKPGELFF. The CDR3 DNA reads as TGTGCCAGTGAAAAACCCGGGGAGCTGTTTTTT. V usage is TRBV2 and J usage is TRBJ2-2; no reliable D call. This CDR3 has 11 residues. V was clipped by 9 bases and J by 6 bases, with 8 bases between them. Germline CDR1 reads SNHLY; CDR2 reads FYNNEI.

In this sample, this clonotype turned up many times. V usage is TRBV15 and J usage is TRBJ2-2; D ambiguous. This CDR3 is built from 15 residues. The V gene lost 2 bases and the J gene lost 5 bases, with 12 bases spanning the gap. Germline CDR1 reads LNHNV; CDR2 reads YYDKDF (reference sequence). The DNA of the CDR3 is TGTGCCACCAGCAGACCCACCCAGGTTACCGGGGAGCTGTTTTTT. It specifies CATSRPTQVTGELFF.

There are a few counts of this clonotype. The CDR3 region has the DNA TGTGCCATCAGTGACCCCGGACAGGGCGGCACAGATACGCAGTATTTT. Its protein product is CAISDPGQGGTDTQYF. The chain carries TRBV10-3 and TRBJ2-3, with TRBD1 matching over 8 bases. The CDR3 runs 16 residues. The germline V gene has CDR1 ENHRY and CDR2 SYGVKD. V shed 3 bases, J shed 1 base, and the junction held 6 bases outside the gene matches.